What follows are 8 T cell receptor beta chains derived from one specimen sequenced in a study of T cell repertoires in cytomegalovirus infection. TCRdb reprocessed the reads with MiXCR, giving one entry per CDR3 protein. In the table there are around 280,000 distinct CDR3 sequences, roughly an eighth of which are singletons. Sequenced input: PBMCs. These receptors all stem from a human donor in good health (CMV status not recorded). Some clones in this sample may be carry-over from other donors' samples.

This chain joins TRBV6-2 or TRBV6-3 and TRBJ2-3; 7 bases line up with TRBD2. Germline V gene sequence: CDR1 MNHEY, CDR2 SVGEGT. Trimming cost V 11 bases and J 0 bases; bases outside gene matches: 8. The CDR3 contains 14 residues. CDR3 DNA sequence: TGTGCCGCGGCTAGCGGAACTAGCACAGATACGCAGTATTTT. It yields the protein CAAASGTSTDTQYF.

This clonotype was counted ten times or more. This CDR3 reads CASGQGHGSPLHF. The DNA for the CDR3 is TGTGCCTCAGGGCAGGGTCATGGTTCACCCCTCCACTTT. This rearrangement joins TRBV12-3 or TRBV12-4 to TRBJ1-6, with D perhaps matching TRBD1 (5 bases). The length of the CDR3 is 13 residues. Trimming cost V 11 bases and J 9 bases, with 17 bases left between them.

The CDR3 nucleotides read TGCGCCAGCAGCTTGGGAGTAACTCAAGAGACCCAGTACTTC. Its protein is CASSLGVTQETQYF. The chain is built from TRBV5-1 and TRBJ2-5; D gene unclear. CDR3 length: 14 amino acids. Germline assignment: CDR1 SGHRS and CDR2 YFSETQ. The V gene lost 0 bases and the J gene lost 2 bases, with 8 bases spanning the gap.

This clonotype turned up a few times. The chain carries TRBV28 and TRBJ2-4, with D perhaps TRBD2 (6 bases). The germline V gene has CDR1 MDHEN and CDR2 SYDVKM. The CDR3 runs to 12 residues. V was cut by 7 bases and J by 8 bases, with 12 bases left in between. CDR3 DNA sequence: TGTGCCAGCACCTTAGGCGGGGACATTCAGTACTTC. It codes for CASTLGGDIQYF.

This clonotype was detected ten times or more. CDR3 protein: CASSLAWDNTEAFF. In nucleotides, the CDR3 is TGTGCCAGCAGCTTAGCGTGGGACAACACTGAAGCTTTCTTT. The rearrangement uses TRBV7-9 and TRBJ1-1; possibly TRBD1 for D (5 bases). The CDR3 sequence is 14 residues long. V was trimmed by 0 bases and J by 2 bases, leaving 7 bases between them. Germline V CDR1 and CDR2: SEHNR, FQNEAQ (reference sequence).

In this sample, this clonotype turned up a few times. CDR3 loop: CAISGSFSNTEAFF. As DNA, the CDR3 is TGTGCCATCAGTGGCTCCTTTTCAAACACTGAAGCTTTCTTT. The chain uses TRBV10-3 and TRBJ1-1, with unresolved D. Trimming left V 4 bases short and J 2 bases short, with 11 bases between. CDR1 ENHRY and CDR2 SYGVKD come from the germline V gene. This CDR3 contains 14 residues.

The chain links TRBV20-1 to TRBJ1-5; TRBD1 matches 7 bases. CDR3 length: 14 amino acids. With 1 base clipped from V and 2 bases from J, the junction kept 2 bases outside the gene matches. Per germline, CDR1 DFQATT and CDR2 SNEGSKA (reference sequence). CDR3 protein: CSARVTGGNQPQHF. For the CDR3, the DNA is TGCAGTGCTAGAGTTACAGGGGGCAATCAGCCCCAGCATTTT.

In this sample, this clonotype turned up a few times. The rearrangement uses TRBV5-4 and TRBJ1-3; the D gene is possibly TRBD1 (5 bases). This CDR3 has 17 residues. Germline-derived CDR1 and CDR2 are SGHNT and YYREEE (reference sequence). Trimming removed 0 bases at V and 2 bases at J, with 15 bases between. The CDR3 spells CASSLVMGPSAGNTIYF. CDR3 sequence (DNA): TGTGCCAGCAGCTTGGTTATGGGGCCCTCGGCTGGAAACACCATATATTTT.